The entry that follows covers one T cell receptor beta chain sequence. The PCR was carried out with 60 Vbeta primers and 13 Jbeta primers. TCRdb's table, derived via immunoSEQ multiplex PCR, lists solely in-frame clones and lacks some. The sample comprises some 190,000 clones, around 79% of which are singletons, and approximately 1.4% rests with the top ten. Between the trimmed V and J ends, which lost 4 bases and 7 bases, there was a span of 19 bases. The CDR3 totals 15 residues. The germline V gene encodes CDR1 LGHNA and CDR2 YSLEER. This sample is part of a study of cytomegalovirus exposure and HLA in healthy donors.

Source material: PBMCs. V usage is TRBV4-3 and J usage is TRBJ2-5; D possibly corresponds to TRBD2 (5 bases). The clonotype was recovered from a woman aged 50 to 60 in good health and CMV-seronegative. The CDR3 sequence is CASSPVASSEGTQYF. CDR3 nucleotides: TGCGCCAGCAGCCCCGTAGCGAGCTCTGAGGGGACCCAGTACTTC.